These T cell receptor beta chains were read from a single sample in a study of shared clonotypes between healthy human individuals. Assay used: immunoSEQ multiplex PCR; TCRdb lists only in-frame clones, some missing. The table lists roughly 2.1 million clones, under 95% of them singletons. The specimen was naive CD8+ T cells from PBMCs. Receptors were obtained from a man aged 18 to 29 in good health. Some clones in this sample may be carry-over from other donors' samples. Each CDR3 is given with its conserved first and last residue. D genes are given only for firm matches. The size of a clone is reported for some rows only, either as once, few or many, or as a class for expanded clones.

v_gene: TRBV4-1
j_gene: TRBJ1-3
abundance: once
d_gene: TRBD1
CDR3aa: CASSQDRGRGNTIYF
CDR3nt: TGCGCCAGCAGCCAAGACAGGGGGCGAGGAAACACCATATATTTT

v_gene: TRBV15
j_gene: TRBJ2-2
abundance: -
d_gene: -
CDR3aa: CATSRDGQFTGELFF
CDR3nt: TGTGCCACCAGCAGAGACGGGCAGTTCACCGGGGAGCTGTTTTTT

v_gene: TRBV7-6
j_gene: TRBJ2-2
abundance: -
d_gene: -
CDR3aa: CASSFAAMGAFNTGELFF
CDR3nt: TGTGCCAGCAGCTTCGCAGCGATGGGGGCTTTTAACACCGGGGAGCTGTTTTTT

v_gene: TRBV28
j_gene: TRBJ2-7
abundance: once
d_gene: TRBD1
CDR3aa: CASSFGGGTRDRGKFAYEQYF
CDR3nt: TGTGCCAGCAGTTTCGGAGGTGGGACCCGGGACAGGGGGAAGTTCGCCTACGAGCAGTACTTC

v_gene: TRBV5-6
j_gene: TRBJ2-6
abundance: -
d_gene: -
CDR3aa: CASSSEPGFSGANVLTF
CDR3nt: TGTGCCAGCAGCTCGGAACCGGGCTTCTCTGGGGCCAACGTCCTGACTTTC

v_gene: TRBV10-3
j_gene: TRBJ2-7
abundance: -
d_gene: -
CDR3aa: CAISSTLAYEQYF
CDR3nt: TGTGCCATCAGCTCGACGTTAGCCTACGAGCAGTACTTC

v_gene: TRBV19
j_gene: TRBJ2-1
abundance: once
d_gene: -
CDR3aa: CASRSRQNNYNEQFF
CDR3nt: TGTGCCAGTAGAAGTCGGCAGAACAACTACAATGAGCAGTTCTTC

v_gene: TRBV27
j_gene: TRBJ1-1
abundance: -
d_gene: TRBD1
CDR3aa: CASSQSRQGRTEAFF
CDR3nt: TGTGCCAGCAGTCAAAGCCGACAGGGGCGGACTGAAGCTTTCTTT

v_gene: TRBV29-1
j_gene: TRBJ2-7
abundance: -
d_gene: -
CDR3aa: CSVEGETTRYEQYF
CDR3nt: TGCAGCGTTGAAGGGGAGACCACCCGCTACGAGCAGTACTTC

v_gene: TRBV9
j_gene: TRBJ2-7
abundance: -
d_gene: -
CDR3aa: CASSAPSSPGEQYF
CDR3nt: TGTGCCAGCAGCGCTCCTTCCTCTCCGGGGGAGCAGTACTTC

v_gene: TRBV25-1
j_gene: TRBJ1-2
abundance: -
d_gene: -
CDR3aa: CASSVGWGYGYTF
CDR3nt: TGTGCCAGCAGTGTGGGGTGGGGGTATGGCTACACCTTC

v_gene: TRBV23-1
j_gene: TRBJ2-5
abundance: -
d_gene: -
CDR3aa: CASTGDRDIQETQYF
CDR3nt: TGCGCCAGCACTGGGGACCGGGACATCCAAGAGACCCAGTACTTC

v_gene: TRBV7-9
j_gene: TRBJ2-1
abundance: -
d_gene: TRBD1
CDR3aa: CASSFTGGSYNEQFF
CDR3nt: TGTGCCAGCAGCTTTACAGGGGGCTCCTACAATGAGCAGTTCTTC

v_gene: TRBV27
j_gene: TRBJ2-7
abundance: -
d_gene: -
CDR3aa: CASSQERSYEQYF
CDR3nt: TGTGCCAGCAGTCAGGAGCGTTCCTACGAGCAGTACTTC

v_gene: TRBV28
j_gene: TRBJ1-1
abundance: once
d_gene: TRBD1
CDR3aa: CASSLTGGTGGAGSEAFF
CDR3nt: TGTGCCAGCAGTTTGACAGGTGGGACAGGGGGTGCCGGTAGTGAAGCTTTCTTT

v_gene: TRBV2
j_gene: TRBJ2-7
abundance: once
d_gene: -
CDR3aa: CASSEPSTYNEQYF
CDR3nt: TGTGCCAGCAGTGAGCCTTCTACCTACAACGAGCAGTACTTC

v_gene: TRBV6-6
j_gene: TRBJ1-3
abundance: -
d_gene: -
CDR3aa: CASSYQGTGNTIYF
CDR3nt: TGTGCCAGCAGTTACCAGGGGACTGGAAACACCATATATTTT

v_gene: TRBV28
j_gene: TRBJ1-2
abundance: -
d_gene: -
CDR3aa: CASSEGGKANYGYTF
CDR3nt: TGTGCCAGCAGTGAGGGAGGAAAAGCTAACTATGGCTACACCTTC

v_gene: TRBV14
j_gene: TRBJ1-1
abundance: -
d_gene: -
CDR3aa: CASSQGGGAEAFF
CDR3nt: TGTGCCAGCAGCCAAGGGGGGGGAGCTGAAGCTTTCTTT

v_gene: TRBV27
j_gene: TRBJ2-1
abundance: -
d_gene: TRBD2
CDR3aa: CASSPSGRPYNEQFF
CDR3nt: TGTGCCAGCAGTCCCAGCGGGAGACCCTACAATGAGCAGTTCTTC

v_gene: TRBV29-1
j_gene: TRBJ2-1
abundance: -
d_gene: -
CDR3aa: CSVVPRLPREAYNEQFF
CDR3nt: TGCAGCGTTGTACCCCGCCTACCCAGGGAGGCCTACAATGAGCAGTTCTTC

v_gene: TRBV4-1
j_gene: TRBJ1-5
abundance: -
d_gene: -
CDR3aa: CASSQTGSNQPQHF
CDR3nt: TGCGCCAGCAGCCAGACCGGTAGCAATCAGCCCCAGCATTTT

v_gene: TRBV7-3
j_gene: TRBJ1-1
abundance: -
d_gene: TRBD1
CDR3aa: CASSQHLGTGVAEAFF
CDR3nt: TGTGCCAGCAGCCAACACCTAGGGACAGGGGTTGCTGAAGCTTTCTTT

v_gene: TRBV28
j_gene: TRBJ2-7
abundance: -
d_gene: TRBD1
CDR3aa: CASSLRQGGSYEQYF
CDR3nt: TGTGCCAGCAGTTTAAGACAGGGGGGGTCCTACGAGCAGTACTTC

v_gene: TRBV29-1
j_gene: TRBJ2-1
abundance: -
d_gene: TRBD2
CDR3aa: CSASGTINEQFF
CDR3nt: TGCAGCGCAAGCGGGACTATCAATGAGCAGTTCTTC

v_gene: TRBV9
j_gene: TRBJ2-3
abundance: -
d_gene: -
CDR3aa: CASSSPASTDTQYF
CDR3nt: TGTGCCAGCAGCTCCCCCGCTAGCACAGATACGCAGTATTTT

v_gene: TRBV10-1
j_gene: TRBJ1-2
abundance: -
d_gene: -
CDR3aa: CASSESTLGGYTF
CDR3nt: TGCGCCAGCAGTGAGTCCACCTTAGGTGGCTACACCTTC

v_gene: TRBV15
j_gene: TRBJ2-1
abundance: -
d_gene: TRBD2
CDR3aa: CATSPRASGSIDEQFF
CDR3nt: TGTGCCACCAGCCCAAGAGCAAGCGGGAGTATCGATGAGCAGTTCTTC

v_gene: TRBV10-3
j_gene: TRBJ1-2
abundance: -
d_gene: TRBD1
CDR3aa: CAISDFGQGTYGYTF
CDR3nt: TGTGCCATCAGTGATTTCGGACAGGGCACCTATGGCTACACCTTC

v_gene: TRBV6-1
j_gene: TRBJ2-3
abundance: -
d_gene: TRBD1
CDR3aa: CASSEYFGAGTGGFFGTDTQYF
CDR3nt: TGTGCCAGCAGTGAATATTTTGGGGCCGGGACAGGGGGTTTTTTTGGCACAGATACGCAGTATTTT

v_gene: TRBV7-3
j_gene: TRBJ2-1
abundance: -
d_gene: TRBD2
CDR3aa: CASSSGTSGRNNEQFF
CDR3nt: TGTGCCAGCAGCTCGGGGACTAGCGGGAGAAACAATGAGCAGTTCTTC

v_gene: TRBV7-2
j_gene: TRBJ2-1
abundance: -
d_gene: TRBD2
CDR3aa: CASSSRVAGVSHEQFF
CDR3nt: TGTGCCAGCAGCTCTAGGGTAGCGGGAGTGTCGCATGAGCAGTTCTTC

v_gene: TRBV10-3
j_gene: TRBJ1-1
abundance: few
d_gene: -
CDR3aa: CAISDGLRNTEAFF
CDR3nt: TGTGCCATCAGTGATGGGTTGAGGAACACTGAAGCTTTCTTT

v_gene: TRBV28
j_gene: TRBJ2-5
abundance: -
d_gene: -
CDR3aa: CASRGDSLSGARYF
CDR3nt: TGTGCCAGCAGAGGGGACAGTCTGAGCGGGGCACGGTACTTC

v_gene: TRBV10-3
j_gene: TRBJ2-1
abundance: -
d_gene: TRBD2
CDR3aa: CATAGTTNSYNEQFF
CDR3nt: TGTGCCACCGCGGGGACTACTAACTCCTACAATGAGCAGTTCTTC

v_gene: TRBV4-1
j_gene: TRBJ2-7
abundance: -
d_gene: TRBD2
CDR3aa: CASSQDPPGLAFYEQYF
CDR3nt: TGCGCCAGCAGCCAAGACCCACCGGGACTAGCCTTTTACGAGCAGTACTTC

v_gene: TRBV19
j_gene: TRBJ2-7
abundance: -
d_gene: -
CDR3aa: CASSITGISYEQYF
CDR3nt: TGTGCCAGTAGTATTACAGGGATCTCCTACGAGCAGTACTTC

v_gene: TRBV11-1
j_gene: TRBJ1-2
abundance: -
d_gene: -
CDR3aa: CASSSTGGFYGYTF
CDR3nt: TGTGCCAGCAGCTCGACAGGAGGATTCTATGGCTACACCTTC

v_gene: TRBV5-1
j_gene: TRBJ2-1
abundance: -
d_gene: TRBD2
CDR3aa: CASSFSSGVYNEQFF
CDR3nt: TGCGCCAGCAGCTTCTCTAGCGGGGTCTACAATGAGCAGTTCTTC

v_gene: TRBV2
j_gene: TRBJ2-3
abundance: -
d_gene: -
CDR3aa: CASTEGWTQYF
CDR3nt: TGTGCCAGCACCGAGGGTTGGACGCAGTATTTT

v_gene: TRBV29-1
j_gene: TRBJ1-2
abundance: few
d_gene: TRBD1
CDR3aa: CSVTGGYGYTF
CDR3nt: TGCAGCGTCACAGGGGGCTATGGCTACACCTTC

v_gene: TRBV5-1
j_gene: TRBJ2-3
abundance: -
d_gene: -
CDR3aa: CASTSWLGAIDTQYF
CDR3nt: TGCGCCAGCACCTCGTGGCTTGGGGCCATAGATACGCAGTATTTT

v_gene: TRBV5-6
j_gene: TRBJ2-1
abundance: -
d_gene: -
CDR3aa: CASSLGHPPLGDEQFF
CDR3nt: TGTGCCAGCAGCTTGGGACATCCTCCTCTTGGGGATGAGCAGTTCTTC

v_gene: TRBV7-9
j_gene: TRBJ2-7
abundance: -
d_gene: -
CDR3aa: CASSSHLDGDLLGEQYF
CDR3nt: TGTGCCAGCAGCTCTCACTTGGACGGGGATCTACTAGGTGAGCAGTACTTC

v_gene: TRBV6-4
j_gene: TRBJ1-5
abundance: -
d_gene: -
CDR3aa: CASSSPPGPMPQHF
CDR3nt: TGTGCCAGCAGTTCCCCCCCGGGGCCGATGCCCCAGCATTTT

v_gene: TRBV4-1
j_gene: TRBJ2-7
abundance: -
d_gene: -
CDR3aa: CASSQEPGPTWYEQYF
CDR3nt: TGCGCCAGCAGCCAAGAGCCGGGACCCACTTGGTACGAGCAGTACTTC

v_gene: TRBV4-2
j_gene: TRBJ2-7
abundance: -
d_gene: -
CDR3aa: CASSQDRGYEQYF
CDR3nt: TGTGCCAGCAGCCAAGATAGGGGATACGAGCAGTACTTC

v_gene: TRBV5-1
j_gene: TRBJ1-2
abundance: -
d_gene: TRBD1
CDR3aa: CASSSTGGNGYTF
CDR3nt: TGCGCCAGCAGCTCGACAGGGGGCAACGGCTACACCTTC

v_gene: TRBV4-2
j_gene: TRBJ2-7
abundance: -
d_gene: TRBD1
CDR3aa: CASSQPETGGVSEQYF
CDR3nt: TGTGCCAGCAGCCAACCAGAGACAGGGGGCGTAAGCGAGCAGTACTTC

v_gene: TRBV7-9
j_gene: TRBJ2-1
abundance: -
d_gene: TRBD2
CDR3aa: CASSWGSSLAGVEQFF
CDR3nt: TGTGCCAGCAGCTGGGGGTCGTCTCTAGCGGGAGTAGAGCAGTTCTTC

v_gene: TRBV7-9
j_gene: TRBJ2-1
abundance: -
d_gene: TRBD2
CDR3aa: CASRSGLASYNEQFF
CDR3nt: TGTGCCAGCAGATCGGGACTAGCGTCGTACAATGAGCAGTTCTTC

v_gene: TRBV19
j_gene: TRBJ1-1
abundance: -
d_gene: -
CDR3aa: CASSKTRARWDTEAFF
CDR3nt: TGTGCCAGTAGTAAGACCCGGGCTCGATGGGACACTGAAGCTTTCTTT

v_gene: TRBV4-3
j_gene: TRBJ2-3
abundance: -
d_gene: -
CDR3aa: CASSAGTRLFDTQYF
CDR3nt: TGCGCCAGCAGCGCCGGGACACGGCTATTCGATACGCAGTATTTT